These 9 T cell receptor beta chains came from one sample sequenced in a study of blood T cell repertoires in COVID-19. The protocol was immunoSEQ multiplex PCR, while the TCRdb copy is restricted to in-frame clones and leaves out a portion. Of approximately 210,000 clones listed, roughly 84% are singletons. The sequenced sample consisted of peripheral blood. The source is a woman between 35 and 50 years old who had recovered from COVID-19.

In its sample, this clone was seen once. J is TRBJ1-5 and V is TRBV6-2 or TRBV6-3; maybe TRBD1 (5 bases). V was shortened by 0 bases and J by 6 bases, with 12 bases between the two germline ends. The CDR3 extends over 15 amino acids. Germline lookup yields CDR1 MNHEY and CDR2 SVGEGT. DNA of the CDR3: TGTGCCAGCAGTTACTCCGGCAGGGTCGGTCAGCCCCAGCATTTT. Protein sequence: CASSYSGRVGQPQHF.

The chain uses TRBV5-6 and TRBJ2-7; D is undetermined. Germline-derived CDR1 and CDR2 are SGHDT and YYEEEE. V was trimmed by 0 bases and J by 9 bases, leaving 13 bases between them. CDR3 length: 13 residues. Here the CDR3 reads CASSLGGQIGQYF. The CDR3 bases are TGTGCCAGCAGCTTGGGAGGTCAAATCGGGCAGTACTTC.

The chain employs TRBV18 and TRBJ1-2; tentative D call: TRBD1 (6 bases). Germline CDR1 KGHSH, CDR2 LQKENI. The CDR3 sequence is 16 residues long. V lost 2 bases, J lost 4 bases, and 17 bases lay in between. The DNA of the CDR3 is TGTGCCAGCTCACCAGGAATTGGGGGGGCGATCTATGGCTACACCTTC. As protein: CASSPGIGGAIYGYTF. The whole variable domain, filled in from reference TRBV18 and TRBJ1-2, reads NAGVMQNPRHLVRRRGQEARLRCSPMKGHSHVYWYRQLPEEGLKFMVYLQKENIIDESGMPKERFSAEFPKEGPSILRIQQVVRGDSAAYFCASSPGIGGAIYGYTFGSGTRLTVV.

J is TRBJ2-6 and V is TRBV2; 10 bases align to TRBD1. This CDR3 contains 15 residues. With V trimmed by 10 bases and J by 1 base, 4 bases remained unmatched. CDR1 and CDR2 (germline): SNHLY, FYNNEI. CDR3 in DNA: TGTGCCACCGGACAGGGGGGATCTGGGGCCAACGTCCTGACTTTC. The encoded protein is CATGQGGSGANVLTF.

The chain recombines TRBV18 with TRBJ2-3; TRBD1 is a possible D gene (6 bases). The germline CDR1 and CDR2 sequences are KGHSH and LQKENI. V was trimmed by 3 bases and J by 0 bases, leaving 13 bases between them. The CDR3 loop spans 16 amino acids. The CDR3 DNA sequence: TGTGCCAGCTCACCTCTAACAGGGATTAGCACAGATACGCAGTATTTT. It specifies CASSPLTGISTDTQYF.

The gene calls are TRBV30 and TRBJ2-7; TRBD1 is a possible D gene (6 bases). This CDR3 is 13 amino acids long. Germline CDR1 reads GTSNPN; CDR2 reads SVGIG (reference sequence). Trimming pared 5 bases from V and 5 bases from J, leaving 16 bases between. In DNA form, the CDR3 reads TGTGCCTGGCAAGGGGGAGTTGTAAACGAGCAGTACTTC. This sequence encodes CAWQGGVVNEQYF. The whole variable domain, filled in from reference TRBV30 and TRBJ2-7, reads SQTIHQWPATLVQPVGSPLSLECTVEGTSNPNLYWYRQAAGRGLQLLFYSVGIGQISSEVPQNLSASRPQDRQFILSSKKLLLSDSGFYLCAWQGGVVNEQYFGPGTRLTVT.

The chain couples TRBV12-3 or TRBV12-4 to TRBJ2-3; TRBD1 matches at 9 bases. This CDR3 comprises 12 residues. Trimming removed 7 bases from V and 5 bases from J; junction bases left unmatched: 1. CDR3 coding DNA: TGTGCCAGCACGGACAGGGGAGATACGCAGTATTTT. Its translation is CASTDRGDTQYF.

The chain links TRBV28 to TRBJ2-7; D is perhaps TRBD2 (6 bases). The CDR3 runs 12 residues. V dropped 8 bases and J dropped 4 bases, with 12 bases sitting between them. The V gene's germline CDR1 is MDHEN and CDR2 SYDVKM. The CDR3 DNA reads TGTGCCAGCGGGACGGGGGAGTACGAGCAGTACTTC. Its translation is CASGTGEYEQYF.

The chain uses TRBV4-3 and TRBJ1-2; 9 positions agree with TRBD1. Germline V CDR1 and CDR2: LGHNA, YSLEER. CDR3 size: 14 residues. V lost 2 bases and J lost 4; bases outside the gene matches: 2. CDR3 DNA: TGCGCCAGCAGCCAACGGGACAGGGTCTATGGCTACACCTTC. Translated, it gives CASSQRDRVYGYTF.